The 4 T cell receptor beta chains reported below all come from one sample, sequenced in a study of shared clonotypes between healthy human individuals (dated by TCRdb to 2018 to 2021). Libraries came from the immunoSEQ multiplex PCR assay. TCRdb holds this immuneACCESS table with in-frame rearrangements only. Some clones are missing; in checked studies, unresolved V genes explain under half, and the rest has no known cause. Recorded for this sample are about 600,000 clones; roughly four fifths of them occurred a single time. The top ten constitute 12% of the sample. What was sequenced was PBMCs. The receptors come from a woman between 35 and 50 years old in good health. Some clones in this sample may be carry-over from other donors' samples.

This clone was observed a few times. The CDR3 DNA reads TGTGCCAGCAGCCAATCGGCCGGTGTATATGGCTACACCTTC. It yields the protein CASSQSAGVYGYTF. The V and J genes are TRBV7-2 and TRBJ1-2; D gene ambiguous. The CDR3 totals 14 residues. Germline-derived CDR1 and CDR2 are SGHTA and FQGNSA. Trimming removed 5 bases at V and 5 bases at J, with 15 bases between.

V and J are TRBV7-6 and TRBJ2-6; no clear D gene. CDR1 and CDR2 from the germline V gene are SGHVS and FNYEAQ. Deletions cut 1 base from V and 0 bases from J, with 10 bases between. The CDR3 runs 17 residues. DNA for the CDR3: TGTGCCAGCAGCTTAGAACACCTCGGCTCTGGGGCCAACGTCCTGACTTTC. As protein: CASSLEHLGSGANVLTF. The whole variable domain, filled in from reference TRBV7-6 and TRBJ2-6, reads GAGVSQSPRYKVTKRGQDVALRCDPISGHVSLYWYRQALGQGPEFLTYFNYEAQQDKSGLPNDRFSAERPEGSISTLTIQRTEQRDSAMYRCASSLEHLGSGANVLTFGAGSRLTVL.

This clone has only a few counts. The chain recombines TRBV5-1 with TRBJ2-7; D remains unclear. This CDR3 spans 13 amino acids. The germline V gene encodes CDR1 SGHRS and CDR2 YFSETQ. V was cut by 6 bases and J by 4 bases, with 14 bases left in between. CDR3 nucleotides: TGCGCCAGCACCCCAGATTTAGGTTACGAGCAGTACTTC. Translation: CASTPDLGYEQYF.

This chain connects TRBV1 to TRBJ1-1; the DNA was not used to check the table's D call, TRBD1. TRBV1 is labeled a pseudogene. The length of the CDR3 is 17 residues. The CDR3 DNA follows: TGCACCAGCAGCCAAGAGGGGCACCCCATTGGGAACACTGAAGCTTTCTTT. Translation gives CTSSQEGHPIGNTEAFF.